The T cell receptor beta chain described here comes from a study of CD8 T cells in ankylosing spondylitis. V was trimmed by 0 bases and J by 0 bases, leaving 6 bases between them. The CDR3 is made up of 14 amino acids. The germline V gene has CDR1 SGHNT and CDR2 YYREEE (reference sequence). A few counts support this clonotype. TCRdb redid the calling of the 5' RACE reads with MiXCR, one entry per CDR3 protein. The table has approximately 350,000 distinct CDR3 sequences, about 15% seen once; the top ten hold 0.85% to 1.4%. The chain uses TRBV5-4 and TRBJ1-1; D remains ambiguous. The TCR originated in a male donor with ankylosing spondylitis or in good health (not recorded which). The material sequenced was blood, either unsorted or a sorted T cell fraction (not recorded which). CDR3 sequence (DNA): TGTGCCAGCAGCTTGGTCGGGGTGAACACTGAAGCTTTCTTT. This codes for CASSLVGVNTEAFF.